This TCR beta chain was captured in a study of regulatory T cells in long-lasting Graves disease. Findings and limits, study-wide: Sample size was small, which may have lowered accuracy.

Time point specified: newly diagnosed GD, antithyroid drugs for less than 3 months. PBMCs were the source of the RNA used for TCR sequencing. It was by American Thyroid Association guidelines that Graves' disease was diagnosed. Those enrolled as patients came out of an endocrinology department in Xi'an, China. Germline values: CDR1 SEHNR, CDR2 FQNEAQ (reference sequence). The CDR3 runs 14 residues. Trimming removed 1 base at V and 5 bases at J, with 9 bases between. Building of the TCR beta libraries involved iRepertoire HTBI primers and Arm-PCR of CDR3 regions. TCRdb ran MiXCR on the multiplex PCR reads and lists one entry per CDR3 protein. The table has a few hundred thousand distinct CDR3 sequences, 15% to 20% seen once. As concerns this clonotype: No antigen is known for it.

This sample was shared with a second study, whose subject was T cells in Graves' hyperthyroidism and ophthalmopathy. That paper states: The HTBI set primed first-round TCR CDR3 RT-PCR.

This clonotype was obtained from a woman younger than 35 with Graves disease. Material: peripheral blood mononuclear cells (PBMCs), obtained at new diagnosis, from a patient treated with antithyroid drugs. The chain recombines TRBV7-9 with TRBJ1-5; no reliable D call. CDR3 nucleotide sequence: TGTGCCAGCAGCTTAGGGTTCACAGATCAGCCCCAGCATTTT. It codes for CASSLGFTDQPQHF.